Included here is one T cell receptor beta chain sequence, with context. Its target is unknown. Per germline, CDR1 SGHTA and CDR2 FQGNSA. The CDR3 spans 17 residues. V shed 0 bases, J shed 1 base, and the junction held 8 bases outside the gene matches. Sequencing used immunoSEQ multiplex PCR; TCRdb keeps in-frame clones, though not all of them. The sample gives about 160,000 clones, 90% to 97% of which show up once; 0.8% to 1% is in the top ten. This specimen belongs to a study of cytomegalovirus exposure and HLA in healthy donors. Study outcomes and limitations: Researchers counted around 150 TCR beta chains as cytomegalovirus-associated. The tendency of first-cohort TCR clusters to co-occur in the roughly 130 validation repertoires emerged from a later analysis.

Sequencing was done on a sample of PBMCs. The chain couples TRBV7-2 to TRBJ1-1; TRBD1 matches 7 bases. This TCR derives from a woman between 18 and 29 years old in good health and CMV-seronegative. The CDR3, as DNA: TGTGCCAGCAGCTTAGCGCTAAGGGGGCCGCAGAACACTGAAGCTTTCTTT. It codes for CASSLALRGPQNTEAFF.